Listed below are T cell receptor beta chains from one sample, sequenced in a study of CD8 T cells in ankylosing spondylitis. From the 5' RACE reads, TCRdb called clonotypes with MiXCR, one entry per CDR3 protein. The repertoire includes 700,000 to 850,000 distinct CDR3 sequences, about 12% of them detected once, and just over 0.5% sits in the top ten. Material: blood, either unsorted or a sorted T cell fraction (not recorded which). All receptors derive from a male donor with ankylosing spondylitis. Both conserved end residues are part of each CDR3. The D gene is left open where the match is weak. Clone size is not always given. Where it is, it says once, few, many or a class for expanded clones.

d_gene: TRBD1
j_gene: TRBJ2-7
v_gene: TRBV2
abundance: few
CDR3nt: TGTGCCAGCAAACGGGACAGGACTACCTACGAGCAGTACTTC
CDR3aa: CASKRDRTTYEQYF

d_gene: TRBD2
j_gene: TRBJ2-1
v_gene: TRBV4-2
abundance: NA
CDR3nt: TGTGCCAGCAGCCAAGATCATCCTAGCGGGTGGGGTTATGAGCAGTTCTTC
CDR3aa: CASSQDHPSGWGYEQFF

d_gene: NA
j_gene: TRBJ1-6
v_gene: TRBV12-3/TRBV12-4
abundance: few
CDR3nt: TGTGCCAGCAGTCTCCGACGGTATAATTCACCCCTCCACTTT
CDR3aa: CASSLRRYNSPLHF

d_gene: TRBD1
j_gene: TRBJ2-7
v_gene: TRBV12-3/TRBV12-4
abundance: many
CDR3nt: TGTGCCAGCGGGGGACAGTCCTACGAGCAGTACTTC
CDR3aa: CASGGQSYEQYF

d_gene: NA
j_gene: TRBJ1-2
v_gene: TRBV6-2/TRBV6-3
abundance: few
CDR3nt: TGTGCCAGCAGTTCCAGGGTTAGGGGCTACACCTTC
CDR3aa: CASSSRVRGYTF

d_gene: TRBD1
j_gene: TRBJ1-4
v_gene: TRBV10-3
abundance: NA
CDR3nt: TGTGCCATCAGTGGGGGACAGGGGTTTGGTGAAAAACTGTTTTTT
CDR3aa: CAISGGQGFGEKLFF

d_gene: NA
j_gene: TRBJ2-2
v_gene: TRBV5-1
abundance: many
CDR3nt: TGCGCCAGCAGCTTGTTAGGGCTCCTGAACACCGGGGAGCTGTTTTTT
CDR3aa: CASSLLGLLNTGELFF

d_gene: NA
j_gene: TRBJ1-2
v_gene: TRBV2
abundance: NA
CDR3nt: TGTGCCAGCACCCCCAACTATGGCTACACCTTC
CDR3aa: CASTPNYGYTF

d_gene: NA
j_gene: TRBJ2-7
v_gene: TRBV7-9
abundance: few
CDR3nt: TGTGCCAGCAGCTACGCACCGGGCCTTACCTACGAGCAGTACTTC
CDR3aa: CASSYAPGLTYEQYF

d_gene: TRBD1
j_gene: TRBJ1-4
v_gene: TRBV2
abundance: NA
CDR3nt: TGTGCCAGCAGTAGACAGGGAAGAAGTGAAAAACTGTTTTTT
CDR3aa: CASSRQGRSEKLFF

d_gene: NA
j_gene: TRBJ2-1
v_gene: TRBV12-3/TRBV12-4
abundance: NA
CDR3nt: TGTGCCAGCCACGGGTACGGTGAGCAGTTCTTC
CDR3aa: CASHGYGEQFF

d_gene: TRBD1
j_gene: TRBJ2-1
v_gene: TRBV29-1
abundance: NA
CDR3nt: TGCAGCGCTATGGACAGGGGCCTTACTCCAAATGAGCAGTTCTTC
CDR3aa: CSAMDRGLTPNEQFF

d_gene: NA
j_gene: TRBJ2-3
v_gene: TRBV10-3
abundance: NA
CDR3nt: TGTGCCATCAGCCCCGGGGCCACCGTCACAGATACGCAGTATTTT
CDR3aa: CAISPGATVTDTQYF